The sequence of this T cell receptor beta chain was determined in a study of shared clonotypes between healthy human individuals. This clone was picked up one time. Its antigen is still unknown. Study findings and constraints: Compared with clonotypes that all four donors shared, non-shared clonotypes had lower generation probabilities. Only blood samples were collected, and tissue repertoires likely differ.

Germline V gives CDR1 MDHEN, CDR2 SYDVKM. The CDR3 loop spans 16 amino acids. V shed 4 bases and J 5 bases; nucleotides not matched to a gene: 13. The authors distributed each subset's genomic DNA evenly over several immunoSEQ plates. This table comes from immunoSEQ multiplex PCR, and its TCRdb copy is limited to in-frame clones, with some not included. The table records around 350,000 clones, around four fifths of them present only once. From CD4+ cells came CD45RA+ naive and CD45RA-negative memory subsets. The chain links TRBV28 to TRBJ2-5; 7 bases fit TRBD2. Sequencing was done on a sample of memory CD4+ T cells sorted from blood. Subset indicated: CD45RA-negative fraction. This sequence originates from a man aged 25 to 45 in good health. The DNA of the CDR3 is TGTGCCAGCAGTTCGGCTAGCGGAGCCCAAACGGAGACCCAGTACTTC. It translates to CASSSASGAQTETQYF.